These 24 T cell receptor beta chains share one sample of origin, sequenced in a study of cytomegalovirus exposure and HLA in healthy donors. Primers included in the PCR were 60 Vbeta and 13 Jbeta primers. The data were produced by immunoSEQ multiplex PCR, yet TCRdb's version contains in-frame clones alone and is incomplete. The sample records about 160,000 clones, 60% to 85% being singletons. Material: PBMCs. The receptors were sampled from a woman in her 30s in good health and CMV-seronegative.

The CDR3 reads CASSLGGGGNEQYF. The CDR3 DNA reads as TGCGCCAGCAGCTTGGGCGGGGGGGGAAACGAGCAGTACTTC. V usage is TRBV5-1 and J usage is TRBJ2-7; TRBD2 aligns across 9 bases. The CDR3 is 14 amino acids. Germline CDR1 SGHRS, CDR2 YFSETQ. V gave up 0 bases and J gave up 5 bases; unmatched junction bases: 3.

The chain combines TRBV5-1 with TRBJ2-7; 8 nucleotides line up with TRBD1. V lost 4 bases, J lost 3 bases, and 9 bases stayed unmatched. Germline assignment: CDR1 SGHRS and CDR2 YFSETQ. The CDR3 runs to 15 residues. In nucleotides, the CDR3 is TGCGCCAGCAGCAGCAGACAGGGGTCTATCTACGAGCAGTACTTC. It is translated as CASSSRQGSIYEQYF.

The rearrangement links TRBV28 to TRBJ2-7; D is ambiguous. Trimming cost V 1 base and J 3 bases, with 10 bases left between them. Looked up from germline, CDR1 is MDHEN and CDR2 is SYDVKM. CDR3 length: 14 residues. CDR3 residues: CASSLSPLYYEQYF. The CDR3 coding sequence is TGTGCCAGCAGTTTATCCCCCCTCTACTACGAGCAGTACTTC.

This sequence joins TRBV2 and TRBJ1-1; D is uncertain. Trimming removed 5 bases at V and 4 bases at J, with 14 bases between. Germline-derived CDR1 and CDR2 are SNHLY and FYNNEI. CDR3 length: 14 amino acids. Here the CDR3 reads CASSQLTEGTEAFF. CDR3 sequence (DNA): TGTGCCAGCAGTCAATTGACCGAGGGCACTGAAGCTTTCTTT.

V usage is TRBV5-4 and J usage is TRBJ1-6; possible D gene TRBD1, 5 bases. Trimming took off 0 bases at V and 0 bases at J, with 7 bases between the two ends. Germline V CDR1 and CDR2: SGHNT, YYREEE (reference sequence). The CDR3 runs 16 residues. The CDR3 spells CASSLVDSSYNSPLHF. CDR3 bases: TGTGCCAGCAGCTTGGTCGACAGCTCCTATAATTCACCCCTCCACTTT. The complete variable domain, with remaining parts taken from reference TRBV5-4 and TRBJ1-6, reads ETGVTQSPTHLIKTRGQQVTLRCSSQSGHNTVSWYQQALGQGPQFIFQYYREEENGRGNFPPRFSGLQFPNYSSELNVNALELDDSALYLCASSLVDSSYNSPLHFGNGTRLTVT.

The CDR3, as DNA: TGTGCCAGCAGTGACAGGGCTGGGACCGGGGAGCTGTTTTTT. Its translation: CASSDRAGTGELFF. The gene calls are TRBV2 and TRBJ2-2; maybe TRBD1 (5 bases). Per germline, CDR1 SNHLY and CDR2 FYNNEI. The germline V and J ends were trimmed by 3 bases and 5 bases, with 10 bases remaining between them. The CDR3 loop spans 14 amino acids.

The V gene is TRBV7-9, the J gene TRBJ2-7; TRBD1 is a possible D gene (6 bases). V dropped 7 bases and J dropped 6 bases, with 19 bases sitting between them. This CDR3 is 14 amino acids long. The V gene's germline CDR1 is SEHNR and CDR2 FQNEAQ (reference sequence). This CDR3 is CASTIDRTEAEQYF. DNA for the CDR3: TGTGCCAGCACGATAGACAGGACTGAAGCCGAGCAGTACTTC.

The V gene is TRBV2, the J gene TRBJ2-7; TRBD2 matches at 14 bases. The germline CDR1 and CDR2 sequences are SNHLY and FYNNEI. The CDR3 has 17 residues. With 6 bases clipped from V and 3 bases from J, the junction kept 10 bases outside the gene matches. The CDR3 bases are TGTGCCAGCAGGGGACTAGCGGGGGACGCCGACAACTACGAGCAGTACTTC. Its protein product is CASRGLAGDADNYEQYF.

The chain uses TRBV7-6 and TRBJ2-1; TRBD1 matches 7 bases. The junction had 14 bases not matched to a gene; V was cut back by 2 bases and J by 7 bases. Germline CDR1 reads SGHVS; CDR2 reads FNYEAQ. The CDR3 has 17 residues. The DNA for the CDR3 is TGTGCCAGCAGCTTAAGAAGGAACAGGGGAATTTTAAATGAGCAGTTCTTC. This gives the protein CASSLRRNRGILNEQFF.

The CDR3: CASGDKPWEQYF. CDR3 sequence (DNA): TGTGCCAGCGGGGACAAACCCTGGGAGCAGTACTTC. The genes are TRBV7-9 and TRBJ2-7, with a weak D call TRBD1 (6 bases). V lost 8 bases and J 7 bases, leaving 15 bases between the germline ends. CDR1 SEHNR and CDR2 FQNEAQ come from the germline V gene (reference sequence). This CDR3 is 12 amino acids long.

The chain joins TRBV30 to TRBJ2-3, with D tentatively TRBD2 (7 bases). CDR3 length: 14 amino acids. Germline loops: CDR1 GTSNPN, CDR2 SVGIG (reference sequence). Trimming removed 1 base from V and 2 bases from J, with 10 bases in between. CDR3 nucleotide sequence: TGTGCCTGGAGTGAGGGGGGGATCACAGATACGCAGTATTTT. Its translation is CAWSEGGITDTQYF. Full variable domain (outside the CDR3, taken from reference TRBV30 and TRBJ2-3): SQTIHQWPATLVQPVGSPLSLECTVEGTSNPNLYWYRQAAGRGLQLLFYSVGIGQISSEVPQNLSASRPQDRQFILSSKKLLLSDSGFYLCAWSEGGITDTQYFGPGTRLTVL.

This clone was seen a handful of times. The chain carries TRBV11-2 and TRBJ2-6; 7 bases map to TRBD2. Trimming at V came to 0 bases and at J to 0 bases, leaving 5 bases not matched to a gene. CDR3 size: 18 residues. Germline V CDR1 and CDR2: SGHAT, FQNNGV. CDR3 residues: CASSLDGGGSSGANVLTF. Here the CDR3 DNA reads TGTGCCAGCAGCTTAGATGGGGGGGGGTCCTCTGGGGCCAACGTCCTGACTTTC.

This clone was found a few times. The sample carries other DNA sequences with the same CDR3. The chain uses TRBV30 and TRBJ1-1; D is unresolved. CDR1 is GTSNPN and CDR2 is SVGIG in the germline V gene (reference sequence). CDR3 size: 13 residues. Trimming took 0 bases from V and 3 from J, leaving 8 bases between them. The CDR3 spells CAWSVTGDTEAFF. DNA for the CDR3: TGTGCCTGGAGTGTAACCGGGGACACTGAAGCTTTCTTT.

This rearrangement joins TRBV10-1 to TRBJ2-3, with no clear D. The length of the CDR3 is 13 residues. Per germline, CDR1 WNHNN and CDR2 SYGVQD (reference sequence). Trimming cost V 2 bases and J 2 bases, with 5 bases left between them. The DNA of the CDR3 is TGCGCCAGCAGTGAGGCGAACACAGATACGCAGTATTTT. Its protein is CASSEANTDTQYF.

The V and J genes are TRBV7-6 and TRBJ2-1, with D possibly matching TRBD1 (6 bases). Trimming removed 3 bases from V and 10 bases from J, with 7 bases in between. Looked up from germline, CDR1 is SGHVS and CDR2 is FNYEAQ. The CDR3 contains 11 residues. CDR3 region: CASSLGTEQFF. CDR3 coding DNA: TGTGCCAGCAGCTTGGGGACAGAGCAGTTCTTC.

V and J are TRBV30 and TRBJ1-2; a possible D gene is TRBD1 (6 bases). V was clipped by 3 bases and J by 8 bases, with 10 bases between them. The CDR3 spans 11 residues. Germline CDR1 GTSNPN, CDR2 SVGIG (reference sequence). The CDR3: CAWRSRGGYTF. The CDR3 nucleotides are TGTGCCTGGAGAAGCAGGGGCGGCTACACCTTC.

The chain carries TRBV5-6 and TRBJ1-6, with TRBD1 identical over 10 bases. V was pared by 0 bases and J by 7 bases, with 10 bases of the junction left unmatched. The CDR3 sequence is 18 residues long. Germline values: CDR1 SGHDT, CDR2 YYEEEE. CDR3 region: CASSLGNRKTGGNSPLHF. CDR3 DNA: TGTGCCAGCAGCTTGGGAAACCGAAAGACAGGGGGCAATTCACCCCTCCACTTT.

The chain combines TRBV4-1 with TRBJ2-3, with 7 bases matching TRBD1. In germline, CDR1 is MGHRA, CDR2 YSYEKL. The CDR3 totals 17 residues. With 4 bases clipped from V and 0 bases from J, the junction kept 10 bases outside the gene matches. CDR3 in DNA: TGCGCCAGCAGCCTCCGACAGGGTAAATCTAGCACAGATACGCAGTATTTT. It codes for CASSLRQGKSSTDTQYF.

This chain connects TRBV28 to TRBJ1-1, with 7 bases lining up with TRBD1. After removal of 7 bases from V and 4 bases from J, the junction contained 6 bases not matched to a gene. Germline CDR1 MDHEN, CDR2 SYDVKM. This CDR3 has 13 residues. The CDR3 DNA sequence: TGTGCCAGCACCGAACCAGGGGGCACTGAAGCTTTCTTT. Protein: CASTEPGGTEAFF.

V and J are TRBV7-9 and TRBJ2-3; tentative D call: TRBD1 (6 bases). CDR3 length equals 16 residues. Germline V CDR1 and CDR2: SEHNR, FQNEAQ (reference sequence). V was pared by 6 bases and J by 1 base, with 17 bases between. CDR3 loop: CASSPYRKGGTDTQYF. For the CDR3, the DNA is TGTGCCAGCAGTCCATATAGGAAGGGGGGCACAGATACGCAGTATTTT.

J is TRBJ1-1 and V is TRBV11-2; tentatively, D is TRBD1 (6 bases). The CDR3 runs to 17 residues. CDR1 and CDR2 (germline): SGHAT, FQNNGV. Deletions cut 5 bases from V and 1 base from J, with 20 bases between. CDR3 coding DNA: TGTGCCAGCAGCCCTTCCAACAGGGTAAGGGGGAACACTGAAGCTTTCTTT. Amino acid sequence: CASSPSNRVRGNTEAFF.

The CDR3 region has the DNA TGTGCCATCCTTGGGGCGGGGGATGAAGCTTTCTTT. This gives the protein CAILGAGDEAFF. V and J are TRBV10-3 and TRBJ1-1; TRBD1 might be the D (5 bases). The CDR3 sequence is 12 residues long. Looked up from germline, CDR1 is ENHRY and CDR2 is SYGVKD. V was pared by 8 bases and J by 7 bases, with 14 bases between.

CDR3 in DNA: TGTGCCAGCAGCGTTGACAGGAGAGGAGCTTTCTTT. Protein: CASSVDRRGAFF. This chain connects TRBV5-6 to TRBJ1-1; TRBD1 is a possible D gene (6 bases). V lost 4 bases to trimming and J lost 10 bases, with 14 bases between them. CDR3 length equals 12 residues. The germline CDR1 and CDR2 sequences are SGHDT and YYEEEE. The full variable domain, with the rest looked up from reference TRBV5-6 and TRBJ1-1, is DAGVTQSPTHLIKTRGQQVTLRCSPKSGHDTVSWYQQALGQGPQFIFQYYEEEERQRGNFPDRFSGHQFPNYSSELNVNALLLGDSALYLCASSVDRRGAFFGQGTRLTVV.

The V gene is TRBV7-2, the J gene TRBJ1-3; D is undetermined. In germline, CDR1 is SGHTA, CDR2 FQGNSA. Trimming pared 3 bases from V and 4 bases from J, leaving 7 bases between. This CDR3 spans 13 amino acids. The CDR3 region has the DNA TGTGCCAGCAGCTTCGGAGGGGGAAACACCATATATTTT. Residues: CASSFGGGNTIYF.